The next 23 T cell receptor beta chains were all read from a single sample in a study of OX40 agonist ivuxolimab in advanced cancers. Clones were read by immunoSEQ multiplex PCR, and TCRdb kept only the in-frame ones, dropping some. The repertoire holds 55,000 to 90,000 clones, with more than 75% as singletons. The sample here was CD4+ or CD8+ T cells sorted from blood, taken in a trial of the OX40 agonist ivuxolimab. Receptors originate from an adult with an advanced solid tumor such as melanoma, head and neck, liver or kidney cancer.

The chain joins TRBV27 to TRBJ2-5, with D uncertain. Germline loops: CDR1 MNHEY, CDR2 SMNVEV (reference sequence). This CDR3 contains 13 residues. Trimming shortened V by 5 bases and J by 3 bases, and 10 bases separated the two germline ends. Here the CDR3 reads CASSRTDEETQYF. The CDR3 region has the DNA TGTGCCAGCAGTCGGACCGATGAAGAGACCCAGTACTTC.

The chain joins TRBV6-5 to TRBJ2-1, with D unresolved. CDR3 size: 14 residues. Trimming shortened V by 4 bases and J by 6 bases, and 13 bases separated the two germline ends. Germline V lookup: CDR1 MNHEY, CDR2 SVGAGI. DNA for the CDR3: TGTGCCAGCAGTTTACGAACTACTCGCAATGAGCAGTTCTTC. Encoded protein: CASSLRTTRNEQFF.

CDR3 sequence: CASSLGDRGNEQFF. CDR3 coding DNA: TGCGCCAGCAGCTTGGGGGACAGGGGCAATGAGCAGTTCTTC. This chain uses TRBV5-1 with TRBJ2-1, with 10 bases aligning to TRBD1. Germline CDR1 SGHRS, CDR2 YFSETQ. This CDR3 spans 14 amino acids. V shed 0 bases, J shed 6 bases, and the junction held 0 bases outside the gene matches.

The CDR3 region is CASSETGRGGVFAEAFF. The CDR3 nucleotides read TGTGCCAGCAGTGAAACGGGTCGTGGGGGGGTTTTTGCTGAAGCTTTCTTT. V is TRBV6-1 and J is TRBJ1-1; TRBD1 is a possible D gene (5 bases). CDR1 and CDR2 (germline): MNHNS, SASEGT. The CDR3 length is 17 residues. V was shortened by 2 bases and J by 6 bases, with 22 bases between the two germline ends.

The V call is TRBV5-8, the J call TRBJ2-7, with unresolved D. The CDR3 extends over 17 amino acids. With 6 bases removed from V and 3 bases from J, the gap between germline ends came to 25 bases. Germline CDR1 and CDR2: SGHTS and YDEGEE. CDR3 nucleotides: TGTGCCAGCACCAAATCCTCCAAGGGCTTCAATGGCTACGAGCAGTACTTC. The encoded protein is CASTKSSKGFNGYEQYF.

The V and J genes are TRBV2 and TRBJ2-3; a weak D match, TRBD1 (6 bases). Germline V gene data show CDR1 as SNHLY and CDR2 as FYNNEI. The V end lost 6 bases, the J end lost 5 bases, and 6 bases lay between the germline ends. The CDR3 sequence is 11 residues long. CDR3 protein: CASRTGDTQYF. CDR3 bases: TGTGCCAGCAGGACAGGAGATACGCAGTATTTT.

CDR3 in DNA: TGTGCCAGCAGCCTATCCGGGGACACTGAAGCTTTCTTT. The encoded protein is CASSLSGDTEAFF. The rearrangement joins TRBV11-2 to TRBJ1-1, with D unclear. The germline V and J ends were trimmed by 5 bases and 3 bases, with 10 bases remaining between them. The germline V gene encodes CDR1 SGHAT and CDR2 FQNNGV. The CDR3 sequence is 13 residues long. The full variable domain, completed using reference TRBV11-2 and TRBJ1-1, is EAGVAQSPRYKIIEKRQSVAFWCNPISGHATLYWYQQILGQGPKLLIQFQNNGVVDDSQLPKDRFSAERLKGVDSTLKIQPAKLEDSAVYLCASSLSGDTEAFFGQGTRLTVV.

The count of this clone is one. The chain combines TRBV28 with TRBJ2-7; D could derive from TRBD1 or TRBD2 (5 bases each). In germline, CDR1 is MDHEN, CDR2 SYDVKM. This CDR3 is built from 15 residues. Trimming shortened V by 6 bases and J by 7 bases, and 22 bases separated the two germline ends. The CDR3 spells CASRTTGTLGWEQYF. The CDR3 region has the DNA TGTGCCAGCAGGACAACCGGGACGCTCGGCTGGGAGCAGTACTTC.

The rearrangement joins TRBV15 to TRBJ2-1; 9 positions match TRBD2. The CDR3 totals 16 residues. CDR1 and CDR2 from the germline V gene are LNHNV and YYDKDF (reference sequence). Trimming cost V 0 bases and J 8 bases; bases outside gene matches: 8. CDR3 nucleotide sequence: TGTGCCACCAGCAGAGATATGGCGGGAGGGCCATATGAGCAGTTCTTC. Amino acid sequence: CATSRDMAGGPYEQFF. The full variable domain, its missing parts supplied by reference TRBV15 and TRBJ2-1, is DAMVIQNPRYQVTQFGKPVTLSCSQTLNHNVMYWYQQKSSQAPKLLFHYYDKDFNNEADTPDNFQSRRPNTSFCFLDIRSPGLGDTAMYLCATSRDMAGGPYEQFFGPGTRLTVL.

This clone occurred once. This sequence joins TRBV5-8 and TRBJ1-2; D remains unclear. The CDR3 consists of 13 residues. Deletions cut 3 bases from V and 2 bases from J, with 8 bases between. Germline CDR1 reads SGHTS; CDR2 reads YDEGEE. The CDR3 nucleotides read TGTGCCAGCAGCTCGACAAACAACTATGGCTACACCTTC. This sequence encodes CASSSTNNYGYTF. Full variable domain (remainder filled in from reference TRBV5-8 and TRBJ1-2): EAGVTQSPTHLIKTRGQQATLRCSPISGHTSVYWYQQALGLGLQFLLWYDEGEERNRGNFPPRFSGRQFPNYSSELNVNALELEDSALYLCASSSTNNYGYTFGSGTRLTVV.

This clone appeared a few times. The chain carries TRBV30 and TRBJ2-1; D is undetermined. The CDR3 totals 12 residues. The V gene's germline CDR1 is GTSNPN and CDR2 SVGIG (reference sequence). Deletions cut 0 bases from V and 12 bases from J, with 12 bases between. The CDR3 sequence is CAWSVGFSGQFF. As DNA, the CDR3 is TGTGCCTGGAGTGTAGGCTTTTCGGGGCAGTTCTTC.

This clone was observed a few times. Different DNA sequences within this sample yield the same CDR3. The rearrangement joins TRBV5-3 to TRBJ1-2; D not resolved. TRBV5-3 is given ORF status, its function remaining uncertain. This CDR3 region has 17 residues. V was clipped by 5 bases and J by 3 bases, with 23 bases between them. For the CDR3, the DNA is TGTGCCAGAAGATCGGGAGGAGACTCAAGAGACTACTATGGCTACACCTTC. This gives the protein CARRSGGDSRDYYGYTF.

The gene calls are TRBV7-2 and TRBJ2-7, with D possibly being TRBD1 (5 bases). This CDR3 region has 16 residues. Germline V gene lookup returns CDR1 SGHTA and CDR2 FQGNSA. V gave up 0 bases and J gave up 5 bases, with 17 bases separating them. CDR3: CASSLAGPGPNHEQYV. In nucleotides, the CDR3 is TGTGCCAGCAGCTTAGCGGGTCCAGGGCCAAATCACGAGCAGTACGTC.

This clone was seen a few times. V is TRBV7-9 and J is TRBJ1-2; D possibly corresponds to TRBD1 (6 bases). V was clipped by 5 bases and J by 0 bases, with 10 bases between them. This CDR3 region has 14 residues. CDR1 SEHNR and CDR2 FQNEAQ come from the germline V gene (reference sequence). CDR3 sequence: CASSGQRPNYGYTF. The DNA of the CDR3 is TGTGCCAGCAGCGGACAGCGACCTAACTATGGCTACACCTTC. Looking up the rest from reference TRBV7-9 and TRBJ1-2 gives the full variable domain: DTGVSQNPRHKITKRGQNVTFRCDPISEHNRLYWYRQTLGQGPEFLTYFQNEAQLEKSRLLSDRFSAERPKGSFSTLEIQRTEQGDSAMYLCASSGQRPNYGYTFGSGTRLTVV.

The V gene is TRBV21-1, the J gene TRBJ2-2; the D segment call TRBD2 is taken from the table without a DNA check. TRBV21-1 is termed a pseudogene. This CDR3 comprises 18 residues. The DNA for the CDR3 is TGTGCCAGCAGCAAAGTTGTTCCTCTTACGGGGGGCCCCTGGGAGCTGTTTTTT. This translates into CASSKVVPLTGGPWELFF.

Written as DNA, the CDR3 is TGTGCCAGCAGTGACACTCTAGCGGAAGCACGATCGAACACCGGGGAGCTGTTTTTT. Its protein is CASSDTLAEARSNTGELFF. This sequence joins TRBV2 and TRBJ2-2; 7 bases are shared with TRBD2. J gave up 0 bases and V 3 bases, and 13 bases lay outside the gene matches. The germline V gene encodes CDR1 SNHLY and CDR2 FYNNEI. This CDR3 has 19 amino acids.

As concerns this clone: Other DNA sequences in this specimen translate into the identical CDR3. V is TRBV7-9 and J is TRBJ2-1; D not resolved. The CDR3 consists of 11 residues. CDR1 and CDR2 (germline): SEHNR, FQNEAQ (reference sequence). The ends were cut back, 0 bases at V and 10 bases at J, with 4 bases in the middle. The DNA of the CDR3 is TGTGCCAGCAGCTTAGCCAGGGAGCAGTTCTTC. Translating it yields CASSLAREQFF.

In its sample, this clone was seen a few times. The CDR3 bases are TGCGCCAGCACGCCACTTTCTGTAGCGGGGGGGGGCACAGATACGCAGTATTTT. The encoded protein is CASTPLSVAGGGTDTQYF. This chain uses TRBV4-1 with TRBJ2-3; 11 nucleotides match TRBD2. The V segment lost 7 bases and the J segment 1 base; nucleotides outside the gene matches: 13. CDR1 and CDR2 (germline): MGHRA, YSYEKL. The CDR3 is made up of 18 amino acids.

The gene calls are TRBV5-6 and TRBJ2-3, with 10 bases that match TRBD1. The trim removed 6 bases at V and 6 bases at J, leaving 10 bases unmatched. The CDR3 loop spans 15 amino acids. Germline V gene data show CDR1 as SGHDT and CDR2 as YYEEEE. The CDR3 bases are TGTGCCAGCACCCGACGGGACAGGGGTTCCGATACGCAGTATTTT. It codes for CASTRRDRGSDTQYF.

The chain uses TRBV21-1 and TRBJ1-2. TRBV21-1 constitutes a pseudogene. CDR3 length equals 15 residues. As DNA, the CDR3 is TGTGCCAGCAACCCCATACGATGGGGAAACTATGGCTACACCTTC. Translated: CASNPIRWGNYGYTF.

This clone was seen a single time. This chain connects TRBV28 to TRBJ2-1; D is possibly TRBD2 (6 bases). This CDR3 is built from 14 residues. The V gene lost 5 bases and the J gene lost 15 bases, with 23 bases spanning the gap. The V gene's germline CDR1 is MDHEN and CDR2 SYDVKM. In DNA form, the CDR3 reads TGTGCCAGCAGTACCCCGGGACTGGTGAACCCACCGTTCTTC. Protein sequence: CASSTPGLVNPPFF. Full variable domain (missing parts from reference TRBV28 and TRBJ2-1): DVKVTQSSRYLVKRTGEKVFLECVQDMDHENMFWYRQDPGLGLRLIYFSYDVKMKEKGDIPEGYSVSREKKERFSLILESASTNQTSMYLCASSTPGLVNPPFFGPGTRLTVL.

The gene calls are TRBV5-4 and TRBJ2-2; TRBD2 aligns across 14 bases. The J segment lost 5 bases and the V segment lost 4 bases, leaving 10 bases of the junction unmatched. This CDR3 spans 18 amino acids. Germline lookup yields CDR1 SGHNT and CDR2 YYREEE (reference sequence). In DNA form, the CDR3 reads TGTGCCAGCAGCCCGGGACTAGCGGGGGCTCTTCGAACCGGGGAGCTGTTTTTT. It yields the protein CASSPGLAGALRTGELFF.

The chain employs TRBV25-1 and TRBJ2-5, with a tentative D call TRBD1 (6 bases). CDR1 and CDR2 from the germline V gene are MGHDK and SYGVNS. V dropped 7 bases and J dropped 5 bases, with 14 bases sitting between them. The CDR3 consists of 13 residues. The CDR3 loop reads CASTSRGWETQYF. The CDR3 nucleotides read TGTGCCAGCACCTCTAGGGGGTGGGAGACCCAGTACTTC. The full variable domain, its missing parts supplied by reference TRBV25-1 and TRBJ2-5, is EADIYQTPRYLVIGTGKKITLECSQTMGHDKMYWYQQDPGMELHLIHYSYGVNSTEKGDLSSESTVSRIRTEHFPLTLESARPSHTSQYLCASTSRGWETQYFGPGTRLLVL.